This T cell receptor (beta chain) derives from a study of T cells after somatic rescue of genetic block. Clones were sequenced by immunoSEQ multiplex PCR, and TCRdb holds only the in-frame ones, with some missing. The table lists tens of thousands of clones, more than 90% of them singletons. The V and J ends lost 6 bases and 4 bases, in that order; junction bases with no gene match: 7. From germline, CDR1 is SGHRS and CDR2 YFSETQ. The CDR3 spans 15 residues. This receptor was taken from a child less than two years old. The chain has TRBV5-1 and TRBJ2-1; TRBD2 matches at 10 bases. Material for sequencing was peripheral blood mononuclear cells (PBMCs). CDR3 bases: TGCGCCAGCATGATAGCGGGAGGAGGGTACAATGAGCAGTTCTTC. Encoded protein: CASMIAGGGYNEQFF.